The 30 T cell receptor beta chains below were found in one sample sequenced in a study of T cells in Graves' hyperthyroidism and ophthalmopathy. Amplified TCR beta CDR3 regions derived from RNA transcripts. HTBI primers drove first-round RT-PCR of the TCR CDR3. TCRdb reprocessed the multiplex PCR reads via MiXCR and lists one record per CDR3 protein. The sample has approximately 370,000 distinct CDR3 sequences, about a sixth seen once; the top ten hold almost 35%. Sequencing was performed on blood. The receptors originated from a woman aged 25-40 years with Graves' hyperthyroidism that later progressed to Graves' ophthalmopathy.

This clonotype is labeled as medium-sized. The rearrangement links TRBV2 to TRBJ2-5; D is perhaps TRBD1 (6 bases). This CDR3 has 16 residues. The germline V gene has CDR1 SNHLY and CDR2 FYNNEI. V lost 7 bases and J lost 5, with 23 bases in between. The CDR3 DNA follows: TGTGCCAGCACCCCCCGGGATCCGGACAGACGGGAGACCCAGTACTTC. This gives the protein CASTPRDPDRRETQYF. Drawing the rest from reference TRBV2 and TRBJ2-5, the complete variable domain is EPEVTQTPSHQVTQMGQEVILRCVPISNHLYFYWYRQILGQKVEFLVSFYNNEISEKSEIFDDQFSVERPDGSNFTLKIRSTKLEDSAMYFCASTPRDPDRRETQYFGPGTRLLVL.

This clonotype has only a few counts. The chain combines TRBV25-1 with TRBJ2-1; D may be TRBD2 (6 bases). Per the germline V gene, CDR1 is MGHDK and CDR2 is SYGVNS. This CDR3 has 17 residues. The V end lost 8 bases, the J end lost 2 bases, and 22 bases lay between the germline ends. CDR3 residues: CASLNGGGGCTYNEQFF. DNA for the CDR3: TGTGCCAGCTTGAATGGAGGAGGAGGGTGTACCTACAATGAGCAGTTCTTC.

Only a few counts were recorded for this clonotype. The chain uses TRBV5-8 and TRBJ1-2; D unresolved. The CDR3 has 16 residues. Trimming removed 4 bases at V and 8 bases at J, with 24 bases between. The germline CDR1 and CDR2 sequences are SGHTS and YDEGEE. CDR3 sequence reads: CASSPPHLPSIVGYTF. For the CDR3, the DNA is TGTGCCAGCAGCCCGCCACACCTTCCGTCGATAGTCGGCTACACCTTC.

This clonotype was observed a single time. The chain uses TRBV5-1 and TRBJ1-1; a weak D match, TRBD1 (5 bases). The CDR3 covers 13 residues. Germline-derived CDR1 and CDR2 are SGHRS and YFSETQ. The V end was cut by 4 bases, the J end by 10 bases, with 17 bases between. The CDR3 loop is CASSVRDPEGAFF. The CDR3 region has the DNA TGCGCCAGCAGCGTAAGGGACCCCGAAGGAGCTTTCTTT. The complete variable domain, with remaining parts taken from reference TRBV5-1 and TRBJ1-1, reads KAGVTQTPRYLIKTRGQQVTLSCSPISGHRSVSWYQQTPGQGLQFLFEYFSETQRNKGNFPGRFSGRQFSNSRSEMNVSTLELGDSALYLCASSVRDPEGAFFGQGTRLTVV.

This clonotype was counted many times. The chain couples TRBV7-9 to TRBJ2-3; weak D call: TRBD2 (5 bases). The CDR3 runs to 14 residues. Germline assignment: CDR1 SEHNR and CDR2 FQNEAQ (reference sequence). V lost 0 bases and J 4 bases, leaving 8 bases between the germline ends. The DNA for the CDR3 is TGTGCCAGCAGCTTAGCGGAGGCGGCAGATACGCAGTATTTT. This encodes CASSLAEAADTQYF.

The V and J genes are TRBV12-3 or TRBV12-4 and TRBJ2-5, with D perhaps given as TRBD1 or TRBD2 (7 bases each). This CDR3 contains 15 residues. Trimming shortened V by 4 bases and J by 5 bases, and 17 bases separated the two germline ends. The CDR3 DNA is TGTGCCAGCAGTTCCGAGGGAGGGGGCGAGGAGACCCAGTACTTC. The encoded protein is CASSSEGGGEETQYF.

The V gene is TRBV7-9, the J gene TRBJ2-6; D tentatively reads TRBD1 or TRBD2 (6 bases each). CDR1 is SEHNR and CDR2 is FQNEAQ in the germline V gene (reference sequence). This CDR3 comprises 18 residues. V lost 6 bases to trimming and J lost 2 bases, with 20 bases between them. CDR3 DNA: TGTGCCAGCAGTCCCTTACGACGGGGGCGTCCTGGGGCCAACGTCCTGACTTTC. Amino acid sequence: CASSPLRRGRPGANVLTF.

This clonotype was recorded many times. The V call is TRBV2, the J call TRBJ1-1; no clear D gene. Deletions cut 5 bases from V and 1 base from J, with 8 bases between. The germline V gene has CDR1 SNHLY and CDR2 FYNNEI. The CDR3 extends over 13 amino acids. CDR3 DNA sequence: TGTGCCAGCAGTTCGATGAGGAACACTGAAGCTTTCTTT. The encoded protein is CASSSMRNTEAFF. Full variable domain (remainder filled in from reference TRBV2 and TRBJ1-1): EPEVTQTPSHQVTQMGQEVILRCVPISNHLYFYWYRQILGQKVEFLVSFYNNEISEKSEIFDDQFSVERPDGSNFTLKIRSTKLEDSAMYFCASSSMRNTEAFFGQGTRLTVV.

In the case of this clonotype: Given a much more abundant clone one base away, this may be a read error. V is TRBV19 and J is TRBJ2-3; TRBD2 matches 9 bases. Germline V gene lookup returns CDR1 LNHDA and CDR2 SQIVND (reference sequence). CDR3 length: 18 residues. V shed 10 bases and J 6 bases; nucleotides not matched to a gene: 23. The CDR3: CATNGCPAGGPTRDTQYF. The CDR3 bases are TGTGCCACCAACGGCTGTCCGGCGGGAGGGCCCACTCGGGATACGCAGTATTTT.

The V gene is TRBV7-9, the J gene TRBJ1-1, with D perhaps matching TRBD1 (5 bases). This CDR3 has 15 residues. Germline V gene sequence: CDR1 SEHNR, CDR2 FQNEAQ (reference sequence). V lost 0 bases to trimming and J lost 1 base, with 9 bases between them. The CDR3 DNA is TGTGCCAGCAGCTTAGCGTCCGGGGGGAACACTGAAGCTTTCTTT. Protein: CASSLASGGNTEAFF.

This clonotype came up many times. J is TRBJ1-2 and V is TRBV3-1; a possible D gene is TRBD1 (5 bases). CDR3 length: 13 amino acids. Trimming shortened V by 4 bases and J by 2 bases, and 8 bases separated the two germline ends. CDR1 and CDR2 from the germline V gene are LGHDT and YNNKEL (reference sequence). The CDR3 spells CASSPRVNYGYTF. DNA of the CDR3: TGTGCCAGCAGCCCCAGGGTAAACTATGGCTACACCTTC.

The table lists this clonotype with a few counts. CDR3 amino acids: CASYSVQGEQGYTF. CDR3 DNA sequence: TGCGCCAGCTACTCTGTTCAAGGGGAGCAGGGCTACACCTTC. The gene calls are TRBV5-1 and TRBJ1-2; tentatively, D is TRBD1 (5 bases). The ends were cut back, 7 bases at V and 8 bases at J, with 21 bases in the middle. This CDR3 spans 14 amino acids. Germline V lookup: CDR1 SGHRS, CDR2 YFSETQ.

V usage is TRBV28 and J usage is TRBJ2-1, with a weak D call TRBD1 (7 bases). Trimming removed 7 bases at V and 6 bases at J, with 40 bases between. CDR1 and CDR2 from the germline V gene are MDHEN and SYDVKM. The CDR3 totals 22 residues. CDR3 sequence reads: CASTFKGVGLWGQIAAFNEQFF. CDR3 bases: TGTGCCAGCACCTTTAAGGGGGTCGGATTGTGGGGACAGATAGCGGCCTTCAATGAGCAGTTCTTC.

In its sample, this clonotype was seen many times. The CDR3, as DNA: TGCAGTGCTAGAGCTACTCATAGCACCGGGGAGCTGTTTTTT. This sequence encodes CSARATHSTGELFF. J is TRBJ2-2 and V is TRBV20-1; D unclear. There are 14 residues in the CDR3. With 1 base removed from V and 4 bases from J, the gap between germline ends came to 10 bases. CDR1 is DFQATT and CDR2 is SNEGSKA in the germline V gene (reference sequence).

This chain joins TRBV10-2 and TRBJ2-3; 9 positions agree with TRBD2. Losses at the gene ends were 0 bases for V and 4 bases for J; bases not matched to a gene: 5. Per the germline V gene, CDR1 is WSHSY and CDR2 is SAAADI. This CDR3 has 16 amino acids. CDR3 sequence reads: CASSESFAGGPDTQYF. CDR3 sequence (DNA): TGCGCCAGCAGTGAGTCGTTTGCGGGGGGGCCAGATACGCAGTATTTT.

The V gene is TRBV5-8, the J gene TRBJ1-1; 8 bases line up with TRBD1. CDR1 SGHTS and CDR2 YDEGEE come from the germline V gene. The V segment lost 4 bases and the J segment 0 bases; nucleotides outside the gene matches: 11. There are 17 residues in the CDR3. CDR3 nucleotide sequence: TGTGCCAGCAGCCCCCCCCGGACAGGGACCCTGAACACTGAAGCTTTCTTT. It translates to CASSPPRTGTLNTEAFF.

This clonotype is a singleton in its sample. The CDR3 nucleotides are TGTGCCAGCAGCGAGCGACAGGGGACCTATGGCTACACCTTC. It is translated as CASSERQGTYGYTF. The chain recombines TRBV11-2 with TRBJ1-2; TRBD1 agrees at 8 bases. Germline loops: CDR1 SGHAT, CDR2 FQNNGV. Germline trimming cut 5 bases from V and 4 bases from J; bases unmatched to any gene: 6. The CDR3 has 14 residues.

The chain joins TRBV4-1 to TRBJ2-1; D call uncertain. Germline loops: CDR1 MGHRA, CDR2 YSYEKL. V was shortened by 1 base and J by 8 bases, with 18 bases between the two germline ends. This CDR3 is built from 16 residues. As DNA, the CDR3 is TGCGCCAGCAGCCAAGGTGGGTTTCGTAGATTGGATGAGCAGTTCTTC. This gives the protein CASSQGGFRRLDEQFF.

This clonotype was counted many times. The V and J genes are TRBV29-1 and TRBJ2-7, with no clear D. This CDR3 has 11 residues. V lost 3 bases, J lost 2 bases, and 5 bases lay in between. Germline V lookup: CDR1 SQVTM, CDR2 ANQGSEA. The CDR3 coding sequence is TGCAGCGTTGAGGGGACCTACGAGCAGTACTTC. Translation: CSVEGTYEQYF.

This clonotype was counted ten times or more. This chain joins TRBV12-3 or TRBV12-4 and TRBJ2-3; 11 positions match TRBD2. The CDR3 extends over 15 amino acids. The J segment lost 6 bases and the V segment lost 2 bases, leaving 4 bases of the junction unmatched. CDR3 sequence reads: CASSLRLAGLDTQYF. CDR3 DNA: TGTGCCAGCAGTTTAAGACTAGCGGGATTGGATACGCAGTATTTT.

This clonotype turned up a few times. The rearrangement links TRBV20-1 to TRBJ2-1, with unresolved D. Trimming took off 4 bases at V and 4 bases at J, with 8 bases between the two ends. The CDR3 totals 12 residues. Germline V gene lookup returns CDR1 DFQATT and CDR2 SNEGSKA (reference sequence). CDR3 nucleotides: TGCAGTGCTAATCGGGCGTACAATGAGCAGTTCTTC. Protein: CSANRAYNEQFF.

This clonotype was seen many times. The chain employs TRBV7-9 and TRBJ2-7; 7 bases are a match to TRBD2. The CDR3 covers 17 residues. The V gene end was trimmed by 3 bases and the J gene end by 2 bases; junction bases not matched to a gene: 13. Germline CDR1 is SEHNR and CDR2 is FQNEAQ (reference sequence). The CDR3 is CASSLAPGRATTYEQYF. The CDR3 bases are TGTGCCAGCAGCTTGGCCCCTGGGAGGGCTACAACCTACGAGCAGTACTTC.

The chain joins TRBV14 to TRBJ1-2; unclear D gene. There are 13 residues in the CDR3. The germline V and J ends were trimmed by 2 bases and 8 bases, with 12 bases remaining between them. Germline values: CDR1 SGHDN, CDR2 FVKESK. The chain's CDR3 is CASSQTTLRGYTF. CDR3 DNA: TGTGCCAGCAGCCAAACGACACTTCGGGGCTACACCTTC.

The chain uses TRBV6-2 or TRBV6-3 and TRBJ2-3; the D is unclear. This CDR3 is 13 amino acids long. V was trimmed by 2 bases and J by 2 bases, leaving 5 bases between them. Germline CDR1 MNHEY, CDR2 SVGEGT. This chain's CDR3 is CASSYLYTDTQYF. In DNA form, the CDR3 reads TGTGCCAGCAGTTACCTATACACAGATACGCAGTATTTT.

The sample holds many counts of this clonotype. The chain joins TRBV28 to TRBJ2-3, with 12 nucleotides matching TRBD2. Unmatched junction bases numbered 9, after V lost 1 base and J lost 4 bases. The CDR3 runs to 18 residues. Germline CDR1 is MDHEN and CDR2 is SYDVKM. The CDR3 DNA sequence: TGTGCCAGCAGTTTATCTCGACTAGCGGGAGAAAGTGCAGATACGCAGTATTTT. Protein sequence: CASSLSRLAGESADTQYF.

This chain joins TRBV20-1 and TRBJ2-5; 8 nucleotides match TRBD1. Germline CDR1 DFQATT, CDR2 SNEGSKA (reference sequence). With V trimmed by 6 bases and J by 2 bases, 11 bases remained unmatched. CDR3 length: 15 amino acids. The CDR3 DNA reads as TGCAGTGCAACCACGGGACAGGACATACAAGAGACCCAGTACTTC. This gives the protein CSATTGQDIQETQYF.

This clonotype has at least ten counts. This sequence joins TRBV3-1 and TRBJ2-7; 8 bases line up with TRBD2. V lost 9 bases and J lost 3; bases outside the gene matches: 7. The CDR3 runs to 13 residues. Germline V gene sequence: CDR1 LGHDT, CDR2 YNNKEL (reference sequence). CDR3 sequence reads: CASTDAGGYEQYF. In DNA, the CDR3 is TGTGCCAGTACAGATGCGGGGGGCTACGAGCAGTACTTC.

Many counts were recorded for this clonotype. The rearrangement joins TRBV27 to TRBJ1-1; 7 bases map to TRBD1. Unmatched junction bases numbered 6, after V lost 6 bases and J lost 2 bases. This CDR3 has 14 amino acids. CDR1 is MNHEY and CDR2 is SMNVEV in the germline V gene (reference sequence). CDR3 in amino acids: CASRWTGTNTEAFF. The CDR3 bases are TGTGCCAGCAGGTGGACAGGCACCAACACTGAAGCTTTCTTT.

There are many counts of this clonotype. CDR3 residues: CASTPPRGVSYEQYF. CDR3 bases: TGCGCCAGCACCCCGCCGCGAGGGGTCAGCTACGAGCAGTACTTC. V is TRBV10-2 and J is TRBJ2-7; D is tentatively TRBD1 or TRBD2 (5 bases each). This CDR3 is built from 15 residues. V was cut by 7 bases and J by 3 bases, with 19 bases left in between. CDR1 and CDR2 from the germline V gene are WSHSY and SAAADI.

A note on this clonotype: Germline is not matched at one junction end, which may reflect a read error. This chain connects TRBV5-1 to TRBJ2-2; no firm D call. The CDR3 length is 14 residues. Germline assignment: CDR1 SGHRS and CDR2 YFSETQ. CDR3 sequence (DNA): TGCGCGAGCAACGGCAACACGGAAACCGGGGAGCTGTTTTTT. It translates to CASNGNTETGELFF.